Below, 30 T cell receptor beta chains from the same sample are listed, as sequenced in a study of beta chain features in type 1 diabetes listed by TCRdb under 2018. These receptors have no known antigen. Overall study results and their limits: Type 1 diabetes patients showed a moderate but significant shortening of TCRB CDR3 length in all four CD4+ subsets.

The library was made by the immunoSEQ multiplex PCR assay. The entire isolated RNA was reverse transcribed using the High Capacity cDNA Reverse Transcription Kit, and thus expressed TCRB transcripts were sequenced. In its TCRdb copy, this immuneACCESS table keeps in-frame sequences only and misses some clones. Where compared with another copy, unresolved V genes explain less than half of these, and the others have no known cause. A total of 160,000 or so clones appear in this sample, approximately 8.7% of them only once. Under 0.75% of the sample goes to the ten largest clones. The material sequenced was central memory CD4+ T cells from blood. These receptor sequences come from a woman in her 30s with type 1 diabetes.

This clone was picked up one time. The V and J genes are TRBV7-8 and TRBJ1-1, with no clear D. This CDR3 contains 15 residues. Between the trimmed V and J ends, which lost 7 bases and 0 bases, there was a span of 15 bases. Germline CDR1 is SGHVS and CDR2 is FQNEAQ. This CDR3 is CASKGLRLLNTEAFF. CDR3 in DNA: TGTGCCAGCAAAGGCCTCCGACTCTTGAACACTGAAGCTTTCTTT. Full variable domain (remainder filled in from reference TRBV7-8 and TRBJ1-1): GAGVSQSPRYKVAKRGQDVALRCDPISGHVSLFWYQQALGQGPEFLTYFQNEAQLDKSGLPSDRFFAERPEGSVSTLKIQRTQQEDSAVYLCASKGLRLLNTEAFFGQGTRLTVV.

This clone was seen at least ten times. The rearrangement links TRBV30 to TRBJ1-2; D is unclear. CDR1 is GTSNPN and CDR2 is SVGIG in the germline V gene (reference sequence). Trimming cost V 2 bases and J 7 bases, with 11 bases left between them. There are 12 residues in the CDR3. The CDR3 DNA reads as TGTGCCTGGAGTATCCAGTCAGGTGGCTACACCTTC. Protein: CAWSIQSGGYTF.

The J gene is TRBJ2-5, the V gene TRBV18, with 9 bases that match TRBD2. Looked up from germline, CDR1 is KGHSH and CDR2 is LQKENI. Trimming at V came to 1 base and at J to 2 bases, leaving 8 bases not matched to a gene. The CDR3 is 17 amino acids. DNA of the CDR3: TGTGCCAGCTCACCACGTAATAGCGGGAGAGAACAAGAGACCCAGTACTTC. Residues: CASSPRNSGREQETQYF. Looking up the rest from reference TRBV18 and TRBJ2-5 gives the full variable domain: NAGVMQNPRHLVRRRGQEARLRCSPMKGHSHVYWYRQLPEEGLKFMVYLQKENIIDESGMPKERFSAEFPKEGPSILRIQQVVRGDSAAYFCASSPRNSGREQETQYFGPGTRLLVL.

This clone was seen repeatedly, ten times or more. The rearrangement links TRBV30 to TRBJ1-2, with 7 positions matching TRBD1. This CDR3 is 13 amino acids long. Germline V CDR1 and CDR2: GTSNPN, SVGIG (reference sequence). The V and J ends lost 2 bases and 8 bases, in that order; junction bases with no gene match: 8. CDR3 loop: CAWSLKGAEGYTF. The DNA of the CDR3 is TGTGCCTGGAGTCTAAAGGGGGCGGAGGGCTACACCTTC.

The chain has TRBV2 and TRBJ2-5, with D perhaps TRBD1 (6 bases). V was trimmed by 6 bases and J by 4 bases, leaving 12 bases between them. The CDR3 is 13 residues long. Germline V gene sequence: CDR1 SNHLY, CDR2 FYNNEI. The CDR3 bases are TGTGCCAGCAGAACAGGGTTAGGAGAGACCCAGTACTTC. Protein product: CASRTGLGETQYF. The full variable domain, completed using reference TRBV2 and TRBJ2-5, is EPEVTQTPSHQVTQMGQEVILRCVPISNHLYFYWYRQILGQKVEFLVSFYNNEISEKSEIFDDQFSVERPDGSNFTLKIRSTKLEDSAMYFCASRTGLGETQYFGPGTRLLVL.

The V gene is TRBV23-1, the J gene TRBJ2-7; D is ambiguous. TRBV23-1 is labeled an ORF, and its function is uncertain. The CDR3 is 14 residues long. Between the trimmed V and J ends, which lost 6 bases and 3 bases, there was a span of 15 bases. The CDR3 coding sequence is TGCGCCAGCAGCCAAGATGTCCAGATCTACGAGCAGTACTTC. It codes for CASSQDVQIYEQYF.

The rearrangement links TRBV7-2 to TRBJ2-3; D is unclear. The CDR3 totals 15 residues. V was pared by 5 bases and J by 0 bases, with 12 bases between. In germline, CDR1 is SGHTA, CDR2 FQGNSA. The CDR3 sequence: CASSNQLLSTDTQYF. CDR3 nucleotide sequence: TGTGCCAGCAGCAATCAACTATTGAGCACAGATACGCAGTATTTT.

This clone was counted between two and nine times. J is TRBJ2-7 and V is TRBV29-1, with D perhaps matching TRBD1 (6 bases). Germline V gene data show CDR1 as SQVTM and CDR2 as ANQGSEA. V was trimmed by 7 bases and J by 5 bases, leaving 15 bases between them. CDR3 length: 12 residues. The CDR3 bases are TGCAGCGCTGATACAGGGAGCCACGAGCAGTACTTC. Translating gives CSADTGSHEQYF.

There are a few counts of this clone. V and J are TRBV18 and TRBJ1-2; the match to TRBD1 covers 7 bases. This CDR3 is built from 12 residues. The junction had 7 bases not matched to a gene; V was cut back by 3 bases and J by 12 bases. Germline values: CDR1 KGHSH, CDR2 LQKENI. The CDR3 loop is CASSPRDSQHTF. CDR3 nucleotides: TGTGCCAGCTCACCTCGGGACAGCCAACACACCTTC. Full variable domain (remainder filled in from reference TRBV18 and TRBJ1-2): NAGVMQNPRHLVRRRGQEARLRCSPMKGHSHVYWYRQLPEEGLKFMVYLQKENIIDESGMPKERFSAEFPKEGPSILRIQQVVRGDSAAYFCASSPRDSQHTFGSGTRLTVV.

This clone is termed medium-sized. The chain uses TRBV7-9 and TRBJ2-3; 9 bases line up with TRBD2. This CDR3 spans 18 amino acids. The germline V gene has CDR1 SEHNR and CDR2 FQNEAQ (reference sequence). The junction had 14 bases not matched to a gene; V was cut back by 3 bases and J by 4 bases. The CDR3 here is CASSFKARLAARADTQYF. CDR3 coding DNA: TGTGCCAGCAGCTTCAAGGCGAGACTAGCGGCGAGGGCAGATACGCAGTATTTT.

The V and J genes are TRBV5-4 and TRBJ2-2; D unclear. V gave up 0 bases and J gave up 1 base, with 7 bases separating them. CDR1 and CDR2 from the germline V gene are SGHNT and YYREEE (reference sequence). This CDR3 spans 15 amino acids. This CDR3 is CASSLDTENTGELFF. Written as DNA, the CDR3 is TGTGCCAGCAGCTTGGATACAGAGAACACCGGGGAGCTGTTTTTT.

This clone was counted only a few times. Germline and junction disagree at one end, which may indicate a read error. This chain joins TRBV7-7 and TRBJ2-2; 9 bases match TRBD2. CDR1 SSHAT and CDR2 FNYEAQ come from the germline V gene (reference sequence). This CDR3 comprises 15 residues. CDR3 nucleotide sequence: TGTGCTAGCAGCTTGGTAGCGGGGGCACCTGGGGAGCTGTTTTTT. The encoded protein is CASSLVAGAPGELFF.

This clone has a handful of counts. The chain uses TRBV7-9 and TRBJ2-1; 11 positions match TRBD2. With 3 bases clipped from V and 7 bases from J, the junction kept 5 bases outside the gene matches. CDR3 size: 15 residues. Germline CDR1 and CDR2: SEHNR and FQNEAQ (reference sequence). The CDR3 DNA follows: TGTGCCAGCAGCTTTAGCGGGAGGGCCGGGAATGAGCAGTTCTTC. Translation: CASSFSGRAGNEQFF.

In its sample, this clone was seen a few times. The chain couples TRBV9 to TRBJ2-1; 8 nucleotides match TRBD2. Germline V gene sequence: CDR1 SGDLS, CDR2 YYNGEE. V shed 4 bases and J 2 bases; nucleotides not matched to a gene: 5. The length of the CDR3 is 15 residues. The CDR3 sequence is CASSLGLAAYNEQFF. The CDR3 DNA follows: TGTGCCAGCAGCTTAGGACTAGCTGCCTACAATGAGCAGTTCTTC.

The CDR3, as DNA: TGTGCCAGCAGCTTTGGGGCAGGGAGGGGCAATCAGCCCCAGCATTTT. Translated: CASSFGAGRGNQPQHF. The rearrangement uses TRBV5-6 and TRBJ1-5; tentatively, D is TRBD1 (5 bases). CDR3 length: 16 residues. Per germline, CDR1 SGHDT and CDR2 YYEEEE. The V and J ends lost 2 bases and 2 bases respectively, with 14 bases between them.

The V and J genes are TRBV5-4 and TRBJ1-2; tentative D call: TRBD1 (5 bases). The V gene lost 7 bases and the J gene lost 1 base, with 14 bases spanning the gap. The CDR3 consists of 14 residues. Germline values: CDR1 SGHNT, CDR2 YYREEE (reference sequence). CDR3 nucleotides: TGTGCCAGCGGACCAGACAGCCATAACTATGGCTACACCTTC. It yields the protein CASGPDSHNYGYTF. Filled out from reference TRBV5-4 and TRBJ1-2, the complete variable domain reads ETGVTQSPTHLIKTRGQQVTLRCSSQSGHNTVSWYQQALGQGPQFIFQYYREEENGRGNFPPRFSGLQFPNYSSELNVNALELDDSALYLCASGPDSHNYGYTFGSGTRLTVV.

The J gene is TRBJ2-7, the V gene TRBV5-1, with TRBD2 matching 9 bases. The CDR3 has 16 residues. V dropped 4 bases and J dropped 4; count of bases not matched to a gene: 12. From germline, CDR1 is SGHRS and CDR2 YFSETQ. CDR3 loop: CASSPPTSGNPYEQYF. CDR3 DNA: TGCGCCAGCAGCCCCCCGACTAGCGGAAACCCTTACGAGCAGTACTTC.

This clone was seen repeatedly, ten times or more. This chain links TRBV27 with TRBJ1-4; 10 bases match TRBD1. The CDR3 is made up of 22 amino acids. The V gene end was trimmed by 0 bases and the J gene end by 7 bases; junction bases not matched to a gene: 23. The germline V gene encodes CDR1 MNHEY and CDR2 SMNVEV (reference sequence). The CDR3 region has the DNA TGTGCCAGCAGTTTATCAGGCGAGGCGGGTTGGTATGGGACAGGGGAAGGTGAAAAACTGTTTTTT. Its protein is CASSLSGEAGWYGTGEGEKLFF.

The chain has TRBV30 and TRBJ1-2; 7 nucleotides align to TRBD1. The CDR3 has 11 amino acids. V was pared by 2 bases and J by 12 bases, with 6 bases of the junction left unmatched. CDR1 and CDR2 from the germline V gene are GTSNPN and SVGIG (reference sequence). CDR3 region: CAWSTGQVHTF. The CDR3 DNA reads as TGTGCCTGGAGTACCGGACAGGTCCACACCTTC. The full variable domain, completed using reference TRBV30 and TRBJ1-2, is SQTIHQWPATLVQPVGSPLSLECTVEGTSNPNLYWYRQAAGRGLQLLFYSVGIGQISSEVPQNLSASRPQDRQFILSSKKLLLSDSGFYLCAWSTGQVHTFGSGTRLTVV.

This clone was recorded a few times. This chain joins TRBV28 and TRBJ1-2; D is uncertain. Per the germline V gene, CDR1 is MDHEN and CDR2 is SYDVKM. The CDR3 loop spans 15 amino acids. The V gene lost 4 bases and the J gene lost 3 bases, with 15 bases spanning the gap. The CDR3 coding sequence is TGTGCCAGCAGTTACCCCCCAGATTTTCACTATGGCTACACCTTC. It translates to CASSYPPDFHYGYTF.

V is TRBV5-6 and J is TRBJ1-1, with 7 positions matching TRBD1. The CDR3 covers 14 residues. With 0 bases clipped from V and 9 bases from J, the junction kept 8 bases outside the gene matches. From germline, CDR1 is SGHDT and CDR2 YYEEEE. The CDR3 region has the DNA TGTGCCAGCAGCTTGGTAGGGGACAGAGTAAAAGCTTTCTTT. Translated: CASSLVGDRVKAFF.

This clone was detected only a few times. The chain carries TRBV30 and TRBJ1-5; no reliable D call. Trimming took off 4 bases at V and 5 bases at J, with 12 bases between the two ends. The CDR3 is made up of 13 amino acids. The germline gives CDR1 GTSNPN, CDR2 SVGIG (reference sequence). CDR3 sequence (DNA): TGTGCCTGGACTCCCTCAGTGCATCAGCCCCAGCATTTT. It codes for CAWTPSVHQPQHF.

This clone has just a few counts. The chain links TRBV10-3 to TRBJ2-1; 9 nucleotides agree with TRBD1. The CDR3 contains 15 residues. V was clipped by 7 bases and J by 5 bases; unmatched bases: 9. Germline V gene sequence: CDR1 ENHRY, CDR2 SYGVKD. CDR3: CAITSDRGSDNEQFF. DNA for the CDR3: TGTGCCATCACATCAGACAGGGGGTCAGACAATGAGCAGTTCTTC.

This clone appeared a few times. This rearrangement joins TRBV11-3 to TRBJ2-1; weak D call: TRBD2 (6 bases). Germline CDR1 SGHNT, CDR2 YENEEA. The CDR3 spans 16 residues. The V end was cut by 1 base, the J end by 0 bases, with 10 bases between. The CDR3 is CASSLAGVSSYNEQFF. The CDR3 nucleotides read TGTGCCAGCAGCTTAGCGGGGGTCAGCTCCTACAATGAGCAGTTCTTC. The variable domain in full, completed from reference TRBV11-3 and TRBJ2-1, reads EAGVVQSPRYKIIEKKQPVAFWCNPISGHNTLYWYLQNLGQGPELLIRYENEEAVDDSQLPKDRFSAERLKGVDSTLKIQPAELGDSAVYLCASSLAGVSSYNEQFFGPGTRLTVL.

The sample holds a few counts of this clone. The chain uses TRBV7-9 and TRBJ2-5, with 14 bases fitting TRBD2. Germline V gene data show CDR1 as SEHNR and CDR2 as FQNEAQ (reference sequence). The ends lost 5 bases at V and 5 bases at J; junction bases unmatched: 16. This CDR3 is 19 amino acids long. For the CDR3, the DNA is TGTGCCAGCAGCACTCCACGACTAGCGGGAGGGCAGGGCTTTGAGACCCAGTACTTC. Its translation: CASSTPRLAGGQGFETQYF.

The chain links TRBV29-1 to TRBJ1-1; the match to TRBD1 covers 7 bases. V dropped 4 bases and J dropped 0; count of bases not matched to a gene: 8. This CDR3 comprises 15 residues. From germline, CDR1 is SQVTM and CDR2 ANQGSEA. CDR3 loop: CSVAGGWGMNTEAFF. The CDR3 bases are TGCAGCGTTGCAGGGGGTTGGGGCATGAACACTGAAGCTTTCTTT.

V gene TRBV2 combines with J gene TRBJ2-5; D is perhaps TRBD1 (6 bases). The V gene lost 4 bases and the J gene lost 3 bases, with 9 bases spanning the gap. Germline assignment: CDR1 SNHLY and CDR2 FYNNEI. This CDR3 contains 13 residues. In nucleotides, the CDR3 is TGTGCCAGCAGTGTATACAGGGAAGAGACCCAGTACTTC. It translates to CASSVYREETQYF.

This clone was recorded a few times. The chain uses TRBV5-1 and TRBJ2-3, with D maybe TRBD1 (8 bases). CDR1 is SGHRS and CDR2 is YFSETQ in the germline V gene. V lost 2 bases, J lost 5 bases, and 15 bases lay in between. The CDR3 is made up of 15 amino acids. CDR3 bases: TGCGCCAGCAGCTTCCGGAGCGGGACAGGAGATACGCAGTATTTT. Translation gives CASSFRSGTGDTQYF.

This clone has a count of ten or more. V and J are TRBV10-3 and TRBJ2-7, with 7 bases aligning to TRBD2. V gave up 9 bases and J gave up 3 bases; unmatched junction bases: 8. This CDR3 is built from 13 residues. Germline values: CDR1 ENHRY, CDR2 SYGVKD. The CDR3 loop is CAINPGLSYEQYF. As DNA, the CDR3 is TGTGCCATAAATCCGGGACTAAGCTACGAGCAGTACTTC.

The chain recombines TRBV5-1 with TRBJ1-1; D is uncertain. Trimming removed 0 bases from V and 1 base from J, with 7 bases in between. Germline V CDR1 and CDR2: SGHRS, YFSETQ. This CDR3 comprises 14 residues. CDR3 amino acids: CASSLVPGNTEAFF. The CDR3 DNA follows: TGCGCCAGCAGCTTGGTGCCGGGGAACACTGAAGCTTTCTTT.